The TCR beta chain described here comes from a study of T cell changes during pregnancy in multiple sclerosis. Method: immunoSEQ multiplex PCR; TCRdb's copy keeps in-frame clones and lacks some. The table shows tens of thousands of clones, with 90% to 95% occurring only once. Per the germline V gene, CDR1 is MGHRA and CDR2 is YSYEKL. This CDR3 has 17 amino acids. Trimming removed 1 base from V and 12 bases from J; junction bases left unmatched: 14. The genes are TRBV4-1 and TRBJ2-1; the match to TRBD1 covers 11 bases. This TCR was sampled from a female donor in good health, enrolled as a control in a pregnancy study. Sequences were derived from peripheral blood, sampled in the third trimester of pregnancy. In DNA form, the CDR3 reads TGCGCCAGCAGCCAAGGACGATTCCGGGACAGGGGGGATCTGCAGTTCTTC. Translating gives CASSQGRFRDRGDLQFF.